The next 26 T cell receptor beta chains were all read from a single sample in a study of cytomegalovirus exposure and HLA in healthy donors. TCRdb's copy holds only in-frame clones and misses some; the assay was immunoSEQ multiplex PCR. Of about 140,000 clones detected, about 86% appear once; the ten largest clones hold roughly 3%. Input material: PBMCs. The origin of the receptors is a man between 18 and 29 years old in good health and CMV-seronegative.

The chain recombines TRBV10-3 with TRBJ2-1; 7 positions agree with TRBD2. This CDR3 is 13 amino acids long. V was clipped by 0 bases and J by 10 bases; unmatched bases: 3. Germline CDR1 is ENHRY and CDR2 is SYGVKD. CDR3 sequence (DNA): TGTGCCATCAGTGAGTCGATGACTAGCGAGCAGTTCTTC. This translates into CAISESMTSEQFF.

J is TRBJ2-7 and V is TRBV19; 12 bases map to TRBD2. V trimming: 5 bases; J trimming: 5 bases; junction bases outside the gene matches: 4. This CDR3 is 14 amino acids long. Germline CDR1 and CDR2: LNHDA and SQIVND (reference sequence). The CDR3 sequence: CASSPLAGGHEQYF. The CDR3, as DNA: TGTGCCAGTAGTCCCCTAGCGGGGGGGCACGAGCAGTACTTC.

This sequence joins TRBV11-3 and TRBJ1-4; tentatively, D is TRBD1 (5 bases). Between the trimmed V and J ends, which lost 3 bases and 8 bases, there was a span of 13 bases. CDR1 is SGHNT and CDR2 is YENEEA in the germline V gene. The CDR3 contains 14 residues. The CDR3 DNA follows: TGTGCCAGCAGCTTCCACAGGTTACGGGAAAAACTGTTTTTT. It encodes CASSFHRLREKLFF.

The rearrangement links TRBV19 to TRBJ2-3; no reliable D call. The V gene's germline CDR1 is LNHDA and CDR2 SQIVND (reference sequence). V shed 5 bases and J shed 2 bases, with 8 bases lying between them. This CDR3 is built from 13 residues. The CDR3 DNA reads TGTGCCAGTAGTCCCCGTTACACAGATACGCAGTATTTT. It encodes CASSPRYTDTQYF.

This clone was seen just once. The chain joins TRBV5-5 to TRBJ2-3, with TRBD1 identical over 7 bases. The CDR3 sequence is 15 residues long. Germline CDR1 and CDR2: SGHKS and YYEKEE (reference sequence). V trimming: 4 bases; J trimming: 4 bases; junction bases outside the gene matches: 9. The CDR3: CASSTRVDRADTQYF. CDR3 nucleotides: TGTGCCAGCAGCACAAGGGTCGACAGGGCAGATACGCAGTATTTT.

V usage is TRBV2 and J usage is TRBJ2-7; no firm D call. Germline values: CDR1 SNHLY, CDR2 FYNNEI. CDR3 length: 13 residues. Trimming stripped 2 bases from V and 2 bases from J, with 7 bases between. This CDR3 is CASSEKPTYEQYF. CDR3 nucleotides: TGTGCCAGCAGTGAAAAGCCAACCTACGAGCAGTACTTC. Looking up the rest from reference TRBV2 and TRBJ2-7 gives the full variable domain: EPEVTQTPSHQVTQMGQEVILRCVPISNHLYFYWYRQILGQKVEFLVSFYNNEISEKSEIFDDQFSVERPDGSNFTLKIRSTKLEDSAMYFCASSEKPTYEQYFGPGTRLTVT.

The V call is TRBV6-5, the J call TRBJ1-2; D is perhaps TRBD1 (5 bases). This CDR3 is 15 amino acids long. The V and J ends lost 0 bases and 4 bases respectively, with 12 bases between them. Germline V lookup: CDR1 MNHEY, CDR2 SVGAGI. CDR3 residues: CASSYSSGGGYGYTF. In nucleotides, the CDR3 is TGTGCCAGCAGTTACTCGAGCGGGGGAGGCTATGGCTACACCTTC.

The rearrangement links TRBV9 to TRBJ2-1, with D tentatively TRBD2 (5 bases). The germline gives CDR1 SGDLS, CDR2 YYNGEE. The CDR3 covers 16 residues. Trimming removed 1 base at V and 4 bases at J, with 15 bases between. CDR3 region: CASSVSGQDFYNEQFF. The CDR3 DNA reads as TGTGCCAGCAGCGTATCTGGTCAGGACTTTTACAATGAGCAGTTCTTC.

The J gene is TRBJ2-1, the V gene TRBV7-2, with 9 bases fitting TRBD2. The CDR3 totals 16 residues. CDR1 SGHTA and CDR2 FQGNSA come from the germline V gene. V was clipped by 0 bases and J by 7 bases; unmatched bases: 7. CDR3 region: CASSLAAGGFRNEQFF. In DNA, the CDR3 is TGTGCCAGCAGCTTAGCTGCGGGGGGGTTTAGGAATGAGCAGTTCTTC.

The J gene is TRBJ1-2, the V gene TRBV6-5; tentatively, D is TRBD1 (6 bases). CDR3 length equals 15 residues. V lost 6 bases and J lost 4, with 18 bases in between. From germline, CDR1 is MNHEY and CDR2 SVGAGI. CDR3 DNA: TGTGCCAGCAGCCGCACCCGGGGGGCTATCTATGGCTACACCTTC. Protein sequence: CASSRTRGAIYGYTF.

The V call is TRBV6-5, the J call TRBJ2-1; 9 nucleotides match TRBD1. Per the germline V gene, CDR1 is MNHEY and CDR2 is SVGAGI. Trimming removed 6 bases from V and 5 bases from J; junction bases left unmatched: 8. The CDR3 is 15 residues long. CDR3 sequence: CASRRTGEKNNEQFF. The CDR3 DNA reads as TGTGCCAGCAGACGGACAGGGGAAAAAAACAATGAGCAGTTCTTC.

This chain uses TRBV21-1 with TRBJ1-4. TRBV21-1 is reported as a pseudogene. The CDR3 consists of 16 residues. The CDR3 region is CASSPPRGGWGEKLFF. DNA of the CDR3: TGTGCCAGCAGCCCCCCTCGGGGGGGTTGGGGGGAAAAACTGTTTTTT.

This chain connects TRBV4-3 to TRBJ2-2; TRBD2 matches at 9 bases. Germline trimming cut 6 bases from V and 6 bases from J; bases unmatched to any gene: 5. In germline, CDR1 is LGHNA, CDR2 YSLEER. The CDR3 loop spans 14 amino acids. The CDR3 nucleotides read TGCGCCAGCAGATACGGACTAGCGTCCGGGGAGCTGTTTTTT. This codes for CASRYGLASGELFF.

The chain is built from TRBV15 and TRBJ2-7, with 9 bases identical to TRBD2. The CDR3 extends over 13 amino acids. From germline, CDR1 is LNHNV and CDR2 YYDKDF (reference sequence). V shed 6 bases and J 6 bases; nucleotides not matched to a gene: 6. The CDR3 DNA sequence: TGTGCCACCAGGATAGCGGGGGTTGGCGAGCAGTACTTC. It encodes CATRIAGVGEQYF.

V usage is TRBV9 and J usage is TRBJ2-7, with 13 bases matching TRBD2. This CDR3 is built from 16 residues. The J segment lost 3 bases and the V segment lost 2 bases, leaving 5 bases of the junction unmatched. Germline V lookup: CDR1 SGDLS, CDR2 YYNGEE. The chain's CDR3 is CASSVGLAGEYYEQYF. In DNA, the CDR3 is TGTGCCAGCAGCGTCGGACTAGCGGGAGAGTACTACGAGCAGTACTTC. The variable domain in full, completed from reference TRBV9 and TRBJ2-7, reads DSGVTQTPKHLITATGQRVTLRCSPRSGDLSVYWYQQSLDQGLQFLIQYYNGEERAKGNILERFSAQQFPDLHSELNLSSLELGDSALYFCASSVGLAGEYYEQYFGPGTRLTVT.

The rearrangement uses TRBV27 and TRBJ2-1; the D gene is possibly TRBD2 (6 bases). Germline V lookup: CDR1 MNHEY, CDR2 SMNVEV (reference sequence). Deletions cut 2 bases from V and 8 bases from J, with 16 bases between. The CDR3 runs 15 residues. The CDR3 bases are TGTGCCAGCAGTTTAATGCAGACTAGGAGGGATGAGCAGTTCTTC. Its translation: CASSLMQTRRDEQFF.

The chain carries TRBV18 and TRBJ2-7, with D possibly matching TRBD2 (5 bases). CDR1 and CDR2 (germline): KGHSH, LQKENI. V was clipped by 3 bases and J by 2 bases, with 11 bases between them. The CDR3 is 14 residues long. This chain's CDR3 is CASSPREETYEQYF. In DNA form, the CDR3 reads TGTGCCAGCTCACCCCGGGAAGAAACCTACGAGCAGTACTTC.

This chain joins TRBV28 and TRBJ1-2, with 8 bases lining up with TRBD1. The CDR3 is made up of 15 amino acids. After removal of 3 bases from V and 5 bases from J, the junction contained 8 bases not matched to a gene. Looked up from germline, CDR1 is MDHEN and CDR2 is SYDVKM. This chain's CDR3 is CASSLADRVGYGYTF. The CDR3 nucleotides are TGTGCCAGCAGTTTGGCGGACAGGGTAGGATATGGCTACACCTTC.

This clone was seen once. The V and J genes are TRBV30 and TRBJ2-7, with TRBD1 identical over 10 bases. V shed 3 bases and J 5 bases; nucleotides not matched to a gene: 10. The CDR3 spans 15 residues. Germline CDR1 GTSNPN, CDR2 SVGIG (reference sequence). The CDR3 DNA follows: TGTGCCTGGAGACCCGGACAGGGGGGCTTCCACGAGCAGTACTTC. Protein sequence: CAWRPGQGGFHEQYF.

The chain has TRBV14 and TRBJ2-7, with D unresolved. The germline CDR1 and CDR2 sequences are SGHDN and FVKESK. The V end lost 0 bases, the J end lost 3 bases, and 12 bases lay between the germline ends. This CDR3 contains 15 residues. In nucleotides, the CDR3 is TGTGCCAGCAGCCAAGATCAGGCCAGAATCTACGAGCAGTACTTC. Translation: CASSQDQARIYEQYF.

This chain links TRBV5-1 with TRBJ2-5, with D maybe TRBD1 (6 bases). V dropped 0 bases and J dropped 4 bases, with 13 bases sitting between them. The CDR3 contains 15 residues. The V gene's germline CDR1 is SGHRS and CDR2 YFSETQ. The CDR3 reads CASSLGPGDRETQYF. CDR3 sequence (DNA): TGCGCCAGCAGCTTGGGCCCAGGGGATCGAGAGACCCAGTACTTC.

This clone turned up a few times. The gene calls are TRBV9 and TRBJ2-2; tentatively, D is TRBD2 (6 bases). The germline gives CDR1 SGDLS, CDR2 YYNGEE. CDR3 length equals 15 residues. Trimming removed 2 bases at V and 6 bases at J, with 14 bases between. CDR3 loop: CASSVSGGRAGELFF. Here the CDR3 DNA reads TGTGCCAGCAGCGTCTCCGGGGGACGGGCCGGGGAGCTGTTTTTT.

V is TRBV5-1 and J is TRBJ2-1; a weak D match, TRBD2 (7 bases). The CDR3 has 18 residues. Germline V gene lookup returns CDR1 SGHRS and CDR2 YFSETQ. V shed 0 bases and J shed 1 base, with 17 bases lying between them. The CDR3 DNA reads TGCGCCAGCAGCTTGGAACGTCGGCGGGGGCGGTCCTACAATGAGCAGTTCTTC. This translates into CASSLERRRGRSYNEQFF.

The rearrangement uses TRBV6-1 and TRBJ2-7; tentative D call: TRBD2 (5 bases). Trimming took off 1 base at V and 5 bases at J, with 15 bases between the two ends. Germline values: CDR1 MNHNS, CDR2 SASEGT. The CDR3 is 15 residues long. CDR3 sequence: CASSEGKGEAHEQYF. The CDR3 DNA reads TGTGCCAGCAGTGAAGGTAAGGGAGAGGCCCACGAGCAGTACTTC.

The chain links TRBV11-2 to TRBJ1-6, with 9 bases fitting TRBD1. V lost 5 bases and J lost 6; bases outside the gene matches: 5. From germline, CDR1 is SGHAT and CDR2 FQNNGV. CDR3 length: 15 amino acids. In DNA form, the CDR3 reads TGTGCCAGCAGCCCCCGGACAGGGGCTAATTCACCCCTCCACTTT. Its translation is CASSPRTGANSPLHF.

The CDR3 loop is CASSLGGGGADTQYF. The CDR3 DNA sequence: TGTGCCAGCAGCCTAGGGGGGGGAGGGGCAGATACGCAGTATTTT. V usage is TRBV6-6 and J usage is TRBJ2-3; TRBD2 is a possible D gene (7 bases). CDR1 is MNHNY, CDR2 SVGAGI, per germline (reference sequence). V was clipped by 6 bases and J by 4 bases, with 17 bases between them. CDR3 length: 15 residues.